A selection of T cell receptor beta chains follows, all from one sample in a study of blood T cell repertoires in COVID-19. Profiling relied on immunoSEQ multiplex PCR, and the TCRdb table lists in-frame clones only, not all of them. In the table there are 130,000 to 150,000 clones, approximately 90% of which are singletons. The sequenced sample consisted of peripheral blood. The receptors were gathered from a woman between 45 and 65 years old with active or convalescent COVID-19. The CDR3 runs from the conserved cysteine through the conserved F or W. Each record gives: V gene, J gene, CDR3 protein.

v_gene: TRBV19
j_gene: TRBJ1-5
CDR3aa: CASWGVDNQPQHF

v_gene: TRBV27
j_gene: TRBJ2-6
CDR3aa: CASRSQGSGANVLTF

v_gene: TRBV2
j_gene: TRBJ1-1
CDR3aa: CASSEGPQVNTEAFF

v_gene: TRBV4-1
j_gene: TRBJ1-6
CDR3aa: CASSQVLIQGVGSPLHF

v_gene: TRBV30
j_gene: TRBJ2-5
CDR3aa: CAWSASSGGRTQYF

v_gene: TRBV18
j_gene: TRBJ1-5
CDR3aa: CASSRSGENQPQHF

v_gene: TRBV6-2/TRBV6-3
j_gene: TRBJ1-5
CDR3aa: CASNPGLRDRGLGTQPQHF

v_gene: TRBV2
j_gene: TRBJ1-5
CDR3aa: CASRTGTGGNQPQHF

v_gene: TRBV6-2/TRBV6-3
j_gene: TRBJ1-2
CDR3aa: CASSYDRAGGYTF

v_gene: TRBV7-2
j_gene: TRBJ2-5
CDR3aa: CASRGGSMVETQYF

v_gene: TRBV21-1
j_gene: TRBJ2-3
CDR3aa: CASIKGTATDREQRDRHTDTQYF

v_gene: TRBV5-1
j_gene: TRBJ1-1
CDR3aa: CASSTQGVTEAFF

v_gene: TRBV11-2
j_gene: TRBJ1-5
CDR3aa: CASSLTGIHNQPQHF

v_gene: TRBV30
j_gene: TRBJ2-1
CDR3aa: CAFTTSAYNEQFF

v_gene: TRBV19
j_gene: TRBJ2-1
CDR3aa: CASSIDLSGSSYNEQFF

v_gene: TRBV6-1
j_gene: TRBJ1-6
CDR3aa: CASSEYSSPSYNSPLHF

v_gene: TRBV7-9
j_gene: TRBJ2-5
CDR3aa: CASSSTSGGTRETQYF

v_gene: TRBV19
j_gene: TRBJ2-7
CDR3aa: CASSPSGGSPYEQYF

v_gene: TRBV19
j_gene: TRBJ2-2
CDR3aa: CASTSGRGTGELFF

v_gene: TRBV6-5
j_gene: TRBJ2-7
CDR3aa: CATIAGVGEQYF

v_gene: TRBV30
j_gene: TRBJ1-3
CDR3aa: CAWGRGFEGGNTIYF

v_gene: TRBV4-1
j_gene: TRBJ2-7
CDR3aa: CASSQGSGLAGEQYF

v_gene: TRBV10-3
j_gene: TRBJ2-5
CDR3aa: CAISSASGSREETQYF

v_gene: TRBV5-1
j_gene: TRBJ2-3
CDR3aa: CASSGGLTSTDTQYF

v_gene: TRBV7-9
j_gene: TRBJ1-2
CDR3aa: CASSSPRSAGNYGYTF

v_gene: TRBV11-2
j_gene: TRBJ1-2
CDR3aa: CASSLDGSGRYTF

v_gene: TRBV7-2
j_gene: TRBJ1-2
CDR3aa: CASSLVSWDRVRGYTF

v_gene: TRBV19
j_gene: TRBJ2-3
CDR3aa: CASRRTSGSTDTQYF

v_gene: TRBV7-7
j_gene: TRBJ2-3
CDR3aa: CASSSGTSPDTQYF

v_gene: TRBV5-4
j_gene: TRBJ1-4
CDR3aa: CASSLAGQGARNEKLFF

v_gene: TRBV4-3
j_gene: TRBJ1-5
CDR3aa: CASSQDLRGGQPQHF

v_gene: TRBV5-1
j_gene: TRBJ1-6
CDR3aa: CASRSGQGYNSPLHF

v_gene: TRBV9
j_gene: TRBJ2-5
CDR3aa: CASSVSWGSQETQYF

v_gene: TRBV29-1
j_gene: TRBJ2-7
CDR3aa: CSVGSGRFYEQYF

v_gene: TRBV4-3
j_gene: TRBJ1-1
CDR3aa: CASSQTGEGNTEAFF

v_gene: TRBV9
j_gene: TRBJ2-1
CDR3aa: CASSLQGSAVHNEQFF

v_gene: TRBV4-2
j_gene: TRBJ2-1
CDR3aa: CASSQELVGEPYNEQFF

v_gene: TRBV19
j_gene: TRBJ1-3
CDR3aa: CASSMGSSGNTIYF

v_gene: TRBV7-2
j_gene: TRBJ2-2
CDR3aa: CASSSPGAGELFF

v_gene: TRBV5-4
j_gene: TRBJ2-5
CDR3aa: CASSSGLAGETQYF

v_gene: TRBV28
j_gene: TRBJ1-1
CDR3aa: CASSPIPTGPEKMNTEAFF